These 21 T cell receptor beta chains were all obtained from the same sample, sequenced in a study of molecular identifiers for immune sequencing clone quantification. In TCRdb, the PCR reads were re-called with MiXCR into one record per CDR3 protein. The sample has 97,000 or so distinct CDR3 sequences, 20% to 25% seen once. The sequencing input was naive CD8+ T cells from blood, with Jurkat cell RNA spiked in. Indicated subset: FACS-sorted CD8+CD4-CCR7+CD45RA+ naive T cells. These receptors were taken from a human donor in good health. Some libraries in this study had Jurkat cell RNA spiked in.

This clonotype showed up many times. The chain recombines TRBV6-5 with TRBJ2-3, with unresolved D. V was clipped by 1 base and J by 3 bases, with 11 bases between them. Germline V gives CDR1 MNHEY, CDR2 SVGAGI. The CDR3 consists of 15 residues. CDR3 amino acids: CASSYFGIMTDTQYF. CDR3 coding DNA: TGTGCCAGCAGTTACTTTGGGATTATGACAGATACGCAGTATTTT.

CDR3 DNA: TGCGCCAGCAGCCGGGACTGGGGGTTCGTCTACGAGCAGTACTTC. The encoded protein is CASSRDWGFVYEQYF. The chain carries TRBV5-1 and TRBJ2-7, with TRBD2 as a possible D gene (6 bases). V lost 4 bases to trimming and J lost 3 bases, with 17 bases between them. Germline CDR1 reads SGHRS; CDR2 reads YFSETQ. The CDR3 totals 15 residues.

In the case of this clonotype: Just one base apart from a much larger clone, this may be a read error. The chain recombines TRBV6-5 with TRBJ2-5, with 9 bases identical to TRBD2. V lost 5 bases to trimming and J lost 4 bases; unmatched junction nucleotides: 8. Germline V gives CDR1 MNHEY, CDR2 SVGAGI. This CDR3 spans 15 amino acids. This CDR3 is CASSHGGGAGETQYF. As DNA, the CDR3 is TGTGCCAGCAGTCATGGCGGGGGGGCTGGAGAGACCCAGTACTTC.

As regards this clonotype: It is unclear where the CDR3 begins or ends on the DNA, so no DNA is shown, and the CDR3 is as TCRdb lists it. The gene calls are TRBV27 and TRBJ1-5. CDR1 and CDR2 (germline): MNHEY, SMNVEV (reference sequence). 16 amino acids form the CDR3, both terminal residues included. CDR3: CTSSLSVGPGNQPQHF.

This clonotype was seen at least ten times. The genes are TRBV19 and TRBJ2-7; 7 bases align to TRBD1. V shed 5 bases, J shed 3 bases, and the junction held 4 bases outside the gene matches. Germline lookup yields CDR1 LNHDA and CDR2 SQIVND (reference sequence). This CDR3 spans 13 amino acids. Here the CDR3 reads CASSLDRSYEQYF. CDR3 coding DNA: TGTGCCAGTAGTCTGGACAGGAGCTACGAGCAGTACTTC.

With regard to this clonotype: A read error is possible here, since a much larger clone lies one base away. The chain recombines TRBV3-1 with TRBJ2-3, with a weak D call TRBD2 (5 bases). Germline V gives CDR1 LGHDT, CDR2 YNNKEL (reference sequence). The CDR3 length is 17 residues. The V end was cut by 2 bases, the J end by 2 bases, with 17 bases between. CDR3 loop: CASSQYGDSSLTDTQYF. The CDR3, as DNA: TGTGCCAGCAGCCAATACGGGGATTCTTCTCTCACAGATACGCAGTATTTT.

Note on this clonotype: A much larger clone differs from this one at a single base, so this may be a read error. The chain is built from TRBV12-5 and TRBJ2-5; TRBD2 matches at 11 bases. CDR1 is LGHNT, CDR2 FRNRAP, per germline. The CDR3 contains 18 residues. CDR3 in amino acids: CVSGPDLAGGLSQETQYF. The CDR3 region has the DNA TGTGTTAGTGGTCCCGATCTAGCGGGGGGACTAAGCCAAGAGACCCAGTACTTC.

At least ten counts were recorded for this clonotype. V is TRBV12-3 or TRBV12-4 and J is TRBJ1-5; maybe TRBD1 (5 bases). The CDR3 runs to 14 residues. Between the trimmed V and J ends, which lost 3 bases and 7 bases, there was a span of 13 bases. As DNA, the CDR3 is TGTGCCAGCAGTTTCGGGGAAACAGGACAGCCCCAGCATTTT. It encodes CASSFGETGQPQHF.

In its sample, this clonotype was seen many times. This chain links TRBV5-4 with TRBJ2-7; the match to TRBD1 covers 7 bases. This CDR3 has 12 residues. CDR1 and CDR2 from the germline V gene are SGHNT and YYREEE (reference sequence). Trimming at V came to 6 bases and at J to 7 bases, leaving 7 bases not matched to a gene. CDR3 sequence (DNA): TGTGCCAGCACCCGGGACAGTGGTGAGCAGTACTTC. Residues: CASTRDSGEQYF.

This clonotype has just a few counts. V and J are TRBV28 and TRBJ2-7; a possible D gene is TRBD1 (6 bases). The CDR3 has 15 amino acids. The V gene's germline CDR1 is MDHEN and CDR2 SYDVKM. Trimming stripped 5 bases from V and 0 bases from J, with 14 bases between. Here the CDR3 reads CASSPTGSHSYEQYF. The CDR3 nucleotides are TGTGCCAGCAGTCCTACAGGGTCCCACTCCTACGAGCAGTACTTC.

This clonotype was observed at least ten times. The chain links TRBV28 to TRBJ2-7; 13 nucleotides align to TRBD2. Germline-derived CDR1 and CDR2 are MDHEN and SYDVKM. CDR3 length equals 15 residues. V was clipped by 6 bases and J by 3 bases; unmatched bases: 5. CDR3: CASRLAGGPVYEQYF. In nucleotides, the CDR3 is TGTGCCAGCAGACTAGCGGGAGGGCCGGTCTACGAGCAGTACTTC.

This clonotype came up many times. This chain uses TRBV29-1 with TRBJ1-1; 8 nucleotides agree with TRBD1. The trim removed 6 bases at V and 3 bases at J, leaving 6 bases unmatched. Germline CDR1 is SQVTM and CDR2 is ANQGSEA. This CDR3 region has 13 residues. CDR3 nucleotides: TGCAGCGTCACACAGGGGGAACACACTGAAGCTTTCTTT. Translating gives CSVTQGEHTEAFF.

This clonotype was counted at least ten times. The chain carries TRBV5-6 and TRBJ2-1; 7 nucleotides line up with TRBD2. V was pared by 0 bases and J by 1 base, with 4 bases of the junction left unmatched. This CDR3 is built from 16 residues. The germline V gene encodes CDR1 SGHDT and CDR2 YYEEEE. CDR3 in DNA: TGTGCCAGCAGCTTGGCCGTTAGCGGGTCCTACAATGAGCAGTTCTTC. Amino acid sequence: CASSLAVSGSYNEQFF.

Comments on this clonotype: The junction differs from germline at one of its ends, possibly a read error. The J gene is TRBJ2-6, the V gene TRBV7-6; D may match TRBD1 or TRBD2 (5 bases each). Germline V gene sequence: CDR1 SGHVS, CDR2 FNYEAQ. The CDR3 is made up of 18 amino acids. The CDR3: CASSLESGVPSGANALTF. The DNA for the CDR3 is TGTGCCAGCAGCTTAGAGTCCGGGGTACCCTCTGGGGCCAACGCCCTGACTTTC.

Ten or more counts support this clonotype. V and J are TRBV27 and TRBJ2-5; the D gene is possibly TRBD1 (6 bases). Germline-derived CDR1 and CDR2 are MNHEY and SMNVEV (reference sequence). Between the trimmed V and J ends, which lost 5 bases and 5 bases, there was a span of 15 bases. The CDR3 loop spans 14 amino acids. The CDR3 coding sequence is TGTGCCAGCAGTCCCTCGACAGGCCGCGAGACCCAGTACTTC. Translation: CASSPSTGRETQYF.

A word on this clonotype: A much larger clonotype is one base distant, so this may be a read error. V gene TRBV28 combines with J gene TRBJ2-7; unclear D gene. This CDR3 is built from 12 residues. Deletions cut 6 bases from V and 9 bases from J, with 15 bases between. Germline V gene data show CDR1 as MDHEN and CDR2 as SYDVKM. CDR3 in amino acids: CASSLRFDGQYF. Here the CDR3 DNA reads TGTGCCAGCAGCCTCCGTTTTGACGGGCAGTACTTC.

This clonotype has a count of ten or more. The rearrangement links TRBV4-1 to TRBJ2-3, with D tentatively TRBD1 (6 bases). Trimming shortened V by 4 bases and J by 2 bases, and 16 bases separated the two germline ends. CDR1 is MGHRA, CDR2 YSYEKL, per germline. The CDR3 runs 16 residues. CDR3 DNA: TGCGCCAGCAGCCCCCGAAGGGGGTCTCTCACAGATACGCAGTATTTT. This translates into CASSPRRGSLTDTQYF.

At least ten counts were recorded for this clonotype. V usage is TRBV7-9 and J usage is TRBJ2-3; no clear D. Trimming removed 7 bases from V and 3 bases from J, with 20 bases in between. The germline gives CDR1 SEHNR, CDR2 FQNEAQ (reference sequence). The CDR3 has 16 amino acids. For the CDR3, the DNA is TGTGCCAGCACCCTTAGTGGCGGACGCGAAACAGATACGCAGTATTTT. It encodes CASTLSGGRETDTQYF. Full variable domain (rest looked up from reference TRBV7-9 and TRBJ2-3): DTGVSQNPRHKITKRGQNVTFRCDPISEHNRLYWYRQTLGQGPEFLTYFQNEAQLEKSRLLSDRFSAERPKGSFSTLEIQRTEQGDSAMYLCASTLSGGRETDTQYFGPGTRLTVL.

To note about this clonotype: A read error may be the cause here, since a much bigger clone is one base away. The genes are TRBV4-1 and TRBJ1-2; D is perhaps TRBD1 (6 bases). CDR1 is MGHRA and CDR2 is YSYEKL in the germline V gene. The V gene lost 2 bases and the J gene lost 2 bases, with 15 bases spanning the gap. The CDR3 has 16 amino acids. The CDR3 DNA is TGCGCCAGCAGCCAACACGCCGGACAGCTCAACTATGGCTACACCTTC. Protein sequence: CASSQHAGQLNYGYTF.

About this clonotype: A much bigger clone sits one base away, suggesting this may be a read error. This chain connects TRBV18 to TRBJ1-1; no reliable D call. Trimming pared 2 bases from V and 3 bases from J, leaving 10 bases between. Germline CDR1 reads KGHSH; CDR2 reads LQKENI. This CDR3 is 14 amino acids long. In DNA form, the CDR3 reads TGTGCCAGCTCACCATCCCCAGAGCACACTGAAGCTTTCTTT. It codes for CASSPSPEHTEAFF.

This clonotype came up a few times. Without the conserved terminal phenylalanine or tryptophan, this CDR3 likely stems from a read error. V is TRBV30 and J is TRBJ2-7, with TRBD1 matching over 10 bases. The V and J ends lost 2 bases and 3 bases, in that order; junction bases with no gene match: 4. Looked up from germline, CDR1 is GTSNPN and CDR2 is SVGIG (reference sequence). This CDR3 comprises 14 residues. CDR3 in amino acids: CAWSSGTGVYEQYI. For the CDR3, the DNA is TGTGCCTGGAGTTCCGGGACAGGGGTCTACGAGCAGTACATC.